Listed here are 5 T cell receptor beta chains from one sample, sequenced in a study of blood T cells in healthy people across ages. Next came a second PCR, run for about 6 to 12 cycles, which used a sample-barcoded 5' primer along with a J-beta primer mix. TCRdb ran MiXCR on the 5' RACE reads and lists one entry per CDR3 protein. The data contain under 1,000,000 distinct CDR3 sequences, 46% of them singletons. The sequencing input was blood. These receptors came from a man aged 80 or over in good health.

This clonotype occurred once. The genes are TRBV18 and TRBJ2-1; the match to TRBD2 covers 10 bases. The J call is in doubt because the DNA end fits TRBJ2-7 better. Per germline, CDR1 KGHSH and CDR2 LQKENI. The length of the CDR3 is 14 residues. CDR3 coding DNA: TGTGCCAGCACAACTAGCGGGACCTACAATGAGCAGTACTTC. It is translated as CASTTSGTYNEQYF.

The CDR3 DNA is TGCAGTGCACCTGGGGCTAGCGGGAGAGAGGGTACGCAGTATTTT. Amino acid sequence: CSAPGASGREGTQYF. The V call is TRBV20-1, the J call TRBJ2-3; 10 bases match TRBD2. Germline-derived CDR1 and CDR2 are DFQATT and SNEGSKA (reference sequence). The CDR3 consists of 15 residues. The junction had 14 bases not matched to a gene; V was cut back by 6 bases and J by 8 bases.

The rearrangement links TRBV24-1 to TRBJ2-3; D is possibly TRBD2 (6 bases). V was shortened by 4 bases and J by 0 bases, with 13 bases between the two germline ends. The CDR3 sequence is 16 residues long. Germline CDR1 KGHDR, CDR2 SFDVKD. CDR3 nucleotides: TGTGCCACCAGTGACCTCTCTAGCGCCAGCACAGATACGCAGTATTTT. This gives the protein CATSDLSSASTDTQYF.

The CDR3 region is CSARVSEVGRNSPLHF. The CDR3 bases are TGCAGTGCTAGGGTCAGCGAAGTCGGTAGAAATTCACCCCTCCACTTT. This chain links TRBV20-1 with TRBJ1-6, with D unclear. Trimming removed 3 bases from V and 7 bases from J, with 19 bases in between. In germline, CDR1 is DFQATT, CDR2 SNEGSKA (reference sequence). The length of the CDR3 is 16 residues.

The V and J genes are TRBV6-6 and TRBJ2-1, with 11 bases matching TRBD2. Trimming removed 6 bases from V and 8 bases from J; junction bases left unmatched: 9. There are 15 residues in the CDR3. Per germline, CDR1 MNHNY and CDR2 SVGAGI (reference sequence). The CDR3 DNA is TGTGCCAGCAGCCCCTTGGGACTAGCGGCATATGAGCAGTTCTTC. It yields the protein CASSPLGLAAYEQFF.